The 21 T cell receptor beta chains reported below all come from one sample, sequenced in a study of shared clonotypes between healthy human individuals. Repertoires were generated with immunoSEQ multiplex PCR, while TCRdb's copy carries only in-frame clones and drops some. This sample carries 300,000 to 400,000 clones, around 70% of them seen once, and the ten largest clones take about 9.4%. The source material was memory CD4+ T cells sorted from blood. Subset described: CD45RA-negative fraction. The origin of the receptors is a man aged 25 to 40 in good health.

This clone was seen a few times. Other nucleotide sequences in the sample specify the same CDR3. The chain couples TRBV25-1 to TRBJ1-1, with TRBD1 as a possible D gene (5 bases). Germline V gene lookup returns CDR1 MGHDK and CDR2 SYGVNS. The CDR3 is 14 amino acids. V was pared by 4 bases and J by 1 base, with 10 bases between. The CDR3 region is CASSAPGPNTEAFF. The CDR3 bases are TGTGCCAGCAGTGCCCCGGGACCGAACACTGAAGCTTTCTTT.

This clone was recorded many times. The chain is built from TRBV7-9 and TRBJ1-2, with D perhaps matching TRBD1 (6 bases). Germline loops: CDR1 SEHNR, CDR2 FQNEAQ (reference sequence). The V end lost 5 bases, the J end lost 2 bases, and 12 bases lay between the germline ends. This CDR3 has 14 residues. The CDR3 region is CASSLGQINYGYTF. Here the CDR3 DNA reads TGTGCCAGCAGCCTAGGACAGATCAACTATGGCTACACCTTC.

This clone was recorded many times. J is TRBJ1-5 and V is TRBV7-2; the match to TRBD1 covers 7 bases. Germline loops: CDR1 SGHTA, CDR2 FQGNSA. V was clipped by 2 bases and J by 4 bases; unmatched bases: 8. The CDR3 extends over 16 amino acids. The CDR3 DNA reads TGTGCCAGCAGCTTAATTGGGGCAGGGGGAAATCAGCCCCAGCATTTT. This codes for CASSLIGAGGNQPQHF.

The chain is built from TRBV7-6 and TRBJ1-1; D is possibly TRBD1 (6 bases). The CDR3 spans 14 residues. Germline values: CDR1 SGHVS, CDR2 FNYEAQ. V was clipped by 5 bases and J by 6 bases, with 16 bases between them. CDR3 DNA sequence: TGTGCCAGCAGCACGGGACACCCTTCTTCTGAAGCTTTCTTT. Translation gives CASSTGHPSSEAFF.

This chain connects TRBV11-2 to TRBJ2-5; D uncertain. The CDR3 is 13 residues long. Deletions cut 2 bases from V and 1 base from J, with 5 bases between. Germline lookup yields CDR1 SGHAT and CDR2 FQNNGV. CDR3 sequence: CASSLQRQETQYF. DNA for the CDR3: TGTGCCAGCAGCTTACAGCGCCAAGAGACCCAGTACTTC.

V is TRBV5-6 and J is TRBJ1-4; 8 bases agree with TRBD1. Trimming at V came to 0 bases and at J to 5 bases, leaving 3 bases not matched to a gene. Germline CDR1 reads SGHDT; CDR2 reads YYEEEE. This CDR3 is 15 amino acids long. The CDR3 loop is CASSLGWTGNEKLFF. Written as DNA, the CDR3 is TGTGCCAGCAGCTTGGGGTGGACAGGGAATGAAAAACTGTTTTTT.

This clone has just a few counts. This chain connects TRBV7-2 to TRBJ1-2; perhaps TRBD1 as D (5 bases). The germline CDR1 and CDR2 sequences are SGHTA and FQGNSA. The length of the CDR3 is 13 residues. Trimming removed 2 bases from V and 8 bases from J, with 12 bases in between. CDR3 residues: CASSLRGDSGYTF. The DNA for the CDR3 is TGTGCCAGCAGCTTACGAGGGGATAGCGGCTACACCTTC.

This sequence joins TRBV5-6 and TRBJ1-5, with a weak D call TRBD1 (6 bases). Trimming left V 7 bases short and J 7 bases short, with 18 bases between. CDR3 length equals 14 residues. Germline-derived CDR1 and CDR2 are SGHDT and YYEEEE. The CDR3 bases are TGTGCCAGCGAGATACAGGGTCGTGAGCAGCCCCAGCATTTT. The encoded protein is CASEIQGREQPQHF.

The chain is built from TRBV2 and TRBJ1-1; D not resolved. V lost 6 bases and J 5 bases, leaving 13 bases between the germline ends. The CDR3 runs 13 residues. The germline V gene has CDR1 SNHLY and CDR2 FYNNEI. DNA for the CDR3: TGTGCCAGCAGAGCCGATGGTGGGACTGAAGCTTTCTTT. Its translation is CASRADGGTEAFF.

CDR3 DNA sequence: TGTGCCAGCAGCCCCGGCGGCTCCCGCTCCTACAATGAGCAGTTCTTC. Encoded protein: CASSPGGSRSYNEQFF. The chain has TRBV7-2 and TRBJ2-1; D unresolved. The CDR3 is 16 amino acids. Looked up from germline, CDR1 is SGHTA and CDR2 is FQGNSA. V lost 5 bases and J 0 bases, leaving 14 bases between the germline ends.

The chain has TRBV18 and TRBJ1-2, with D uncertain. The CDR3 sequence is 14 residues long. V was pared by 6 bases and J by 1 base, with 12 bases between. CDR1 is KGHSH, CDR2 LQKENI, per germline. The CDR3 region has the DNA TGTGCCAGCTCTCCTGCTCGGGATAACTATGGCTACACCTTC. Its protein is CASSPARDNYGYTF.

J is TRBJ2-3 and V is TRBV15; no definite D call. In germline, CDR1 is LNHNV, CDR2 YYDKDF (reference sequence). The germline V and J ends were trimmed by 4 bases and 4 bases, with 24 bases remaining between them. CDR3 size: 18 residues. CDR3 coding DNA: TGTGCCACCAGCATTGGGGAAGGTCTAGAAGGTGGCCCAGATACGCAGTATTTT. Protein: CATSIGEGLEGGPDTQYF.

The V gene is TRBV7-7, the J gene TRBJ2-1; D may be TRBD2 (5 bases). V lost 4 bases and J 7 bases, leaving 11 bases between the germline ends. The CDR3 is 13 amino acids. The V gene's germline CDR1 is SSHAT and CDR2 FNYEAQ (reference sequence). The CDR3 sequence is CASSYGSGNEQFF. The DNA for the CDR3 is TGTGCCAGCAGCTATGGTTCGGGGAATGAGCAGTTCTTC.

The V and J genes are TRBV7-9 and TRBJ2-2, with 11 nucleotides matching TRBD2. This CDR3 comprises 16 residues. V gave up 3 bases and J gave up 5 bases; unmatched junction bases: 5. Germline CDR1 SEHNR, CDR2 FQNEAQ (reference sequence). This chain's CDR3 is CASSFSGRARTGELFF. Here the CDR3 DNA reads TGTGCCAGCAGCTTTAGCGGGAGGGCCCGGACCGGGGAGCTGTTTTTT.

The rearrangement links TRBV2 to TRBJ2-1; 16 bases agree with TRBD2. Germline CDR1 reads SNHLY; CDR2 reads FYNNEI. V lost 6 bases and J lost 8; bases outside the gene matches: 13. The CDR3 contains 18 residues. The CDR3 loop reads CASSDVPGLAGGPDEQFF. The DNA of the CDR3 is TGTGCCAGCAGCGACGTCCCGGGACTAGCGGGAGGGCCCGATGAGCAGTTCTTC.

The gene calls are TRBV10-3 and TRBJ2-3, with TRBD2 matching over 9 bases. Trimming took 1 base from V and 0 from J; bases not matched to a gene: 5. Germline V lookup: CDR1 ENHRY, CDR2 SYGVKD. The CDR3 is 17 amino acids. This CDR3 reads CAISEFPGTSSTDTQYF. The CDR3 DNA reads TGTGCCATCAGTGAGTTCCCAGGGACTAGCAGCACAGATACGCAGTATTTT.

This clone was counted many times. This sequence joins TRBV7-8 and TRBJ1-3; 10 nucleotides align to TRBD1. The length of the CDR3 is 15 residues. V trimming: 6 bases; J trimming: 4 bases; junction bases outside the gene matches: 6. Germline assignment: CDR1 SGHVS and CDR2 FQNEAQ. CDR3 sequence reads: CASRQGTGVGNTIYF. CDR3 in DNA: TGTGCCAGCAGGCAGGGGACAGGGGTAGGAAACACCATATATTTT. Full variable domain (missing parts from reference TRBV7-8 and TRBJ1-3): GAGVSQSPRYKVAKRGQDVALRCDPISGHVSLFWYQQALGQGPEFLTYFQNEAQLDKSGLPSDRFFAERPEGSVSTLKIQRTQQEDSAVYLCASRQGTGVGNTIYFGEGSWLTVV.

The chain couples TRBV19 to TRBJ2-3; 8 bases are a match to TRBD1. This CDR3 contains 15 residues. V shed 6 bases, J shed 5 bases, and the junction held 10 bases outside the gene matches. Germline assignment: CDR1 LNHDA and CDR2 SQIVND (reference sequence). CDR3 sequence (DNA): TGTGCCAGTAGCGTCCTGCAGGGGGCCGGAGATACGCAGTATTTT. Its translation: CASSVLQGAGDTQYF.

The J gene is TRBJ2-3, the V gene TRBV29-1; the D gene could be TRBD1 or TRBD2 (5 bases each). Germline V gene data show CDR1 as SQVTM and CDR2 as ANQGSEA. V shed 7 bases and J shed 2 bases, with 10 bases lying between them. This CDR3 region has 12 residues. CDR3 region: CSGGGITDTQYF. As DNA, the CDR3 is TGCAGCGGTGGGGGAATCACAGATACGCAGTATTTT.

The chain has TRBV29-1 and TRBJ2-3, with D hard to call. Germline values: CDR1 SQVTM, CDR2 ANQGSEA. The CDR3 is made up of 14 amino acids. The V end was cut by 3 bases, the J end by 3 bases, with 13 bases between. CDR3 loop: CSVEFVIGTDTQYF. The CDR3 DNA follows: TGCAGCGTTGAGTTTGTGATAGGGACAGATACGCAGTATTTT.

The chain couples TRBV5-5 to TRBJ1-3, with D unresolved. This CDR3 spans 13 amino acids. Germline CDR1 and CDR2: SGHKS and YYEKEE (reference sequence). The V and J ends lost 4 bases and 3 bases respectively, with 8 bases between them. Here the CDR3 DNA reads TGTGCCAGCAGCGGAAGGGTTGGAAACACCATATATTTT. This sequence encodes CASSGRVGNTIYF.